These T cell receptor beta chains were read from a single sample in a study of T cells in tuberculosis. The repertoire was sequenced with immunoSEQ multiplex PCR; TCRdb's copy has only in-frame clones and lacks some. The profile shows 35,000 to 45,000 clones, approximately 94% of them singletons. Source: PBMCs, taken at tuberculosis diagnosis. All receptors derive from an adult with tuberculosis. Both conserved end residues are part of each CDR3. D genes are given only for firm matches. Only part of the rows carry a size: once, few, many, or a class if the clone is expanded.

CDR3aa: CASSFDRGSLREKLFF; CDR3nt: TGTGCCAGCAGTTTTGACAGGGGTAGTCTACGTGAAAAACTGTTTTTT; v_gene: TRBV28; j_gene: TRBJ1-4; abundance: NA; d_gene: TRBD1
CDR3aa: CASSVGLTRTQYF; CDR3nt: TGTGCCAGCAGTGTCGGACTCACCCGGACCCAGTACTTC; v_gene: TRBV6-5; j_gene: TRBJ2-5; abundance: few; d_gene: NA
CDR3aa: CAWTGDNYGYTF; CDR3nt: TGTGCCTGGACAGGGGATAACTATGGCTACACCTTC; v_gene: TRBV30; j_gene: TRBJ1-2; abundance: NA; d_gene: NA
CDR3aa: CASSVGQGGQPQHF; CDR3nt: TGTGCCAGCAGCGTAGGACAGGGAGGCCAGCCCCAGCATTTT; v_gene: TRBV9; j_gene: TRBJ1-5; abundance: NA; d_gene: TRBD1
CDR3aa: CASSLAGTGNIQYF; CDR3nt: TGTGCCAGCAGCTTGGCCGGGACAGGAAACATTCAGTACTTC; v_gene: TRBV5-8; j_gene: TRBJ2-4; abundance: once; d_gene: TRBD1
CDR3aa: CASSFGRRAQETQYF; CDR3nt: TGTGCCAGCAGTTTTGGACGGAGGGCTCAAGAGACCCAGTACTTC; v_gene: TRBV27; j_gene: TRBJ2-5; abundance: NA; d_gene: NA
CDR3aa: CASSYSGAQRVQYF; CDR3nt: TGTGCCAGCAGTTACTCTGGGGCCCAAAGAGTGCAGTACTTC; v_gene: TRBV6-6; j_gene: TRBJ2-7; abundance: NA; d_gene: NA
CDR3aa: CASSVRTQDTEAFF; CDR3nt: TGCGCCAGCAGTGTGAGGACTCAGGACACTGAAGCTTTCTTT; v_gene: TRBV10-1; j_gene: TRBJ1-1; abundance: NA; d_gene: NA
CDR3aa: CASSLTGVYQETQYF; CDR3nt: TGTGCCAGCAGCTTGACAGGCGTGTACCAAGAGACCCAGTACTTC; v_gene: TRBV5-6; j_gene: TRBJ2-5; abundance: NA; d_gene: NA
CDR3aa: CASSVLSGTNAGELFF; CDR3nt: TGTGCCAGCAGCGTCCTTTCCGGGACAAATGCCGGGGAGCTGTTTTTT; v_gene: TRBV9; j_gene: TRBJ2-2; abundance: NA; d_gene: NA
CDR3aa: CASSLGATGPYEQYF; CDR3nt: TGTGCCAGCAGCTTAGGGGCGACAGGGCCCTACGAGCAGTACTTC; v_gene: TRBV11-3; j_gene: TRBJ2-7; abundance: NA; d_gene: TRBD1
CDR3aa: CASSPLDSSSGNTIYF; CDR3nt: TGTGCCAGCTCACCCCTCGACAGCAGCTCTGGAAACACCATATATTTT; v_gene: TRBV18; j_gene: TRBJ1-3; abundance: NA; d_gene: NA
CDR3aa: CASSVLTGSNQPQHF; CDR3nt: TGTGCCAGCAGCGTTCTTACAGGAAGCAATCAGCCCCAGCATTTT; v_gene: TRBV5-5; j_gene: TRBJ1-5; abundance: NA; d_gene: NA
CDR3aa: CASSQLRQYNEQFF; CDR3nt: TGTGCCAGCAGCCAACTTCGCCAGTACAATGAGCAGTTCTTC; v_gene: TRBV14; j_gene: TRBJ2-1; abundance: NA; d_gene: NA
CDR3aa: CASRPSSGGGITGELFF; CDR3nt: TGTGCCAGCAGGCCCTCTAGCGGGGGGGGCATCACCGGGGAGCTGTTTTTT; v_gene: TRBV7-2; j_gene: TRBJ2-2; abundance: NA; d_gene: TRBD2
CDR3aa: CASSEAERGASEQYF; CDR3nt: TGCGCCAGCAGTGAGGCGGAGCGGGGGGCCTCCGAGCAGTACTTC; v_gene: TRBV10-2; j_gene: TRBJ2-7; abundance: NA; d_gene: TRBD2
CDR3aa: CASTPRGSHTDTQYF; CDR3nt: TGTGCCAGCACCCCGCGGGGGTCTCACACAGATACGCAGTATTTT; v_gene: TRBV9; j_gene: TRBJ2-3; abundance: few; d_gene: TRBD2
CDR3aa: CASSYQRQGNSPLHF; CDR3nt: TGTGCCAGCAGTTACCAAAGACAGGGGAATTCACCCCTCCACTTT; v_gene: TRBV6-5; j_gene: TRBJ1-6; abundance: NA; d_gene: TRBD1
CDR3aa: CASSLDARSRQFF; CDR3nt: TGTGCCAGCAGCTTAGATGCGCGATCACGGCAGTTCTTC; v_gene: TRBV11-2; j_gene: TRBJ2-1; abundance: NA; d_gene: NA
CDR3aa: CASSPQPLVTGGRGGYTF; CDR3nt: TGTGCCAGCAGCCCTCAACCCCTTGTGACAGGGGGACGAGGCGGCTACACCTTC; v_gene: TRBV11-2; j_gene: TRBJ1-2; abundance: NA; d_gene: TRBD1
CDR3aa: CASTRQGASTEAFF; CDR3nt: TGTGCCAGCACGCGACAGGGGGCGTCGACTGAAGCTTTCTTT; v_gene: TRBV9; j_gene: TRBJ1-1; abundance: NA; d_gene: TRBD1
CDR3aa: CAWSQGDTQYF; CDR3nt: TGTGCCTGGAGTCAGGGAGATACGCAGTATTTT; v_gene: TRBV30; j_gene: TRBJ2-3; abundance: NA; d_gene: NA
CDR3aa: CASSVEGGEAFF; CDR3nt: TGTGCCAGCAGCGTAGAAGGGGGCGAAGCTTTCTTT; v_gene: TRBV9; j_gene: TRBJ1-1; abundance: NA; d_gene: TRBD1
CDR3aa: CASSSSPRTSPNYGYTF; CDR3nt: TGTGCCAGCAGCTCTTCCCCCAGGACATCGCCTAACTATGGCTACACCTTC; v_gene: TRBV11-2; j_gene: TRBJ1-2; abundance: NA; d_gene: NA
CDR3aa: CASSSGTGISYNEQFF; CDR3nt: TGTGCCAGCAGTTCCGGGACAGGCATTTCCTACAATGAGCAGTTCTTC; v_gene: TRBV6-6; j_gene: TRBJ2-1; abundance: NA; d_gene: TRBD1
CDR3aa: CSVEAQSPPNYGYTF; CDR3nt: TGCAGCGTTGAAGCACAGTCTCCTCCGAACTATGGCTACACCTTC; v_gene: TRBV29-1; j_gene: TRBJ1-2; abundance: NA; d_gene: NA
CDR3aa: CASSKSRVAGANVLTF; CDR3nt: TGTGCCAGCAGCAAGAGCAGGGTCGCTGGGGCCAACGTCCTGACTTTC; v_gene: TRBV7-2; j_gene: TRBJ2-6; abundance: once; d_gene: NA
CDR3aa: CASSENRGSYNEQFF; CDR3nt: TGTGCCAGCAGTGAAAACAGGGGGTCCTACAATGAGCAGTTCTTC; v_gene: TRBV25-1; j_gene: TRBJ2-1; abundance: NA; d_gene: TRBD1
CDR3aa: CASSLGPGSSYEQYF; CDR3nt: TGTGCCAGCAGCTTAGGCCCGGGGAGCTCCTACGAGCAGTACTTC; v_gene: TRBV7-2; j_gene: TRBJ2-7; abundance: NA; d_gene: NA
CDR3aa: CASSVEAADSGANVLTF; CDR3nt: TGTGCCAGCAGCGTAGAGGCGGCGGACTCTGGGGCCAACGTCCTGACTTTC; v_gene: TRBV9; j_gene: TRBJ2-6; abundance: NA; d_gene: NA
CDR3aa: CASSFRDRVNTEAFF; CDR3nt: TGTGCCAGTAGTTTCCGGGACAGGGTTAACACTGAAGCTTTCTTT; v_gene: TRBV19; j_gene: TRBJ1-1; abundance: NA; d_gene: TRBD1
CDR3aa: CASRGIPQTGFYGYTF; CDR3nt: TGTGCCAGCAGGGGAATACCCCAGACAGGGTTTTATGGCTACACCTTC; v_gene: TRBV2; j_gene: TRBJ1-2; abundance: NA; d_gene: TRBD1
CDR3aa: CASRLRRDFSYEQYF; CDR3nt: TGTGCAAGTCGCTTACGCCGGGATTTCTCCTACGAGCAGTACTTC; v_gene: TRBV12-2; j_gene: TRBJ2-7; abundance: NA; d_gene: NA
CDR3aa: CASRPPGLAGETYEQYF; CDR3nt: TGTGCCAGCAGGCCGCCGGGACTAGCGGGGGAGACCTACGAGCAGTACTTC; v_gene: TRBV28; j_gene: TRBJ2-7; abundance: once; d_gene: TRBD2
CDR3aa: CASRSLAGGKDTQYF; CDR3nt: TGTGCCAGCAGATCTCTAGCGGGGGGAAAAGATACGCAGTATTTT; v_gene: TRBV27; j_gene: TRBJ2-3; abundance: NA; d_gene: TRBD2
CDR3aa: CASSIEQGRTDTQYF; CDR3nt: TGTGCCAGTAGTATAGAACAGGGGCGCACAGATACGCAGTATTTT; v_gene: TRBV19; j_gene: TRBJ2-3; abundance: NA; d_gene: TRBD1
CDR3aa: CASSLDRVGNEQFF; CDR3nt: TGCGCCAGCAGCTTGGACAGGGTTGGCAATGAGCAGTTCTTC; v_gene: TRBV5-1; j_gene: TRBJ2-1; abundance: few; d_gene: NA
CDR3aa: CASSESNPGAREQYF; CDR3nt: TGCGCCAGCAGCGAAAGTAACCCAGGGGCTCGAGAGCAGTACTTC; v_gene: TRBV5-1; j_gene: TRBJ2-7; abundance: NA; d_gene: NA
CDR3aa: CASSDQGYEQYF; CDR3nt: TGTGCCAGCAGTGACCAGGGCTACGAGCAGTACTTC; v_gene: TRBV6-1; j_gene: TRBJ2-7; abundance: NA; d_gene: NA
CDR3aa: CASSGQGYNEQFF; CDR3nt: TGTGCCAGTTCGGGACAGGGCTACAATGAGCAGTTCTTC; v_gene: TRBV19; j_gene: TRBJ2-1; abundance: NA; d_gene: TRBD1
CDR3aa: CASSPRDSRPYEQYF; CDR3nt: TGTGCCAGCAGCCCCCGGGACAGCCGCCCCTACGAGCAGTACTTC; v_gene: TRBV7-8; j_gene: TRBJ2-7; abundance: once; d_gene: TRBD1
CDR3aa: CASSERQGLIEQYF; CDR3nt: TGTGCCAGCAGTGAGAGGCAGGGACTCATCGAGCAGTACTTC; v_gene: TRBV2; j_gene: TRBJ2-7; abundance: NA; d_gene: NA
CDR3aa: CASSLGTNNEQFF; CDR3nt: TGTGCCAGCAGCTTAGGGACAAACAATGAGCAGTTCTTC; v_gene: TRBV7-9; j_gene: TRBJ2-1; abundance: NA; d_gene: NA
CDR3aa: CASSLQGLGTNTEAFF; CDR3nt: TGCGCCAGCAGCTTGCAGGGTTTGGGTACGAACACTGAAGCTTTCTTT; v_gene: TRBV5-1; j_gene: TRBJ1-1; abundance: NA; d_gene: NA
CDR3aa: CASSIAEAGSSGNTIYF; CDR3nt: TGTGCCAGTAGTATAGCCGAGGCGGGCAGCTCTGGAAACACCATATATTTT; v_gene: TRBV19; j_gene: TRBJ1-3; abundance: NA; d_gene: NA
CDR3aa: CASSQDGREEAYEQYF; CDR3nt: TGCGCCAGCAGCCAAGATGGGAGGGAGGAAGCCTACGAGCAGTACTTC; v_gene: TRBV4-1; j_gene: TRBJ2-7; abundance: NA; d_gene: TRBD2
CDR3aa: CASSLAAGWDQPQHF; CDR3nt: TGCGCCAGCAGCTTGGCCGCAGGGTGGGATCAGCCCCAGCATTTT; v_gene: TRBV5-1; j_gene: TRBJ1-5; abundance: NA; d_gene: NA